This T cell receptor (beta chain) was sequenced for a study of blood T cells in healthy people across ages. About the research overall: Roughly one uniquely barcoded beta molecule per two T cells was captured. General study results and limits: Higher naive T cell percentage went strongly together with higher TCR beta diversity.

Isolation per sample recovered at least 6 million PBMCs. This CDR3 comprises 14 residues. The V segment lost 5 bases and the J segment 1 base; nucleotides outside the gene matches: 3. Germline assignment: CDR1 DFQATT and CDR2 SNEGSKA (reference sequence). The second PCR ran roughly 6 to 11 cycles with a sample-barcoded 5' primer and J-beta primers. TCRdb re-analysed the 5' RACE reads in MiXCR, keeping a single row per CDR3 protein. The sample has about 640,000 distinct CDR3 sequences, around 54% seen once; the top ten hold around 37%. There are a few counts of this clonotype. The antigen is undetermined.

V is TRBV20-1 and J is TRBJ2-5, with 11 bases fitting TRBD2. The sequenced sample consisted of blood. The sequence came from a man aged 55-75 years in good health. As DNA, the CDR3 is TGCAGTGCTCTTAGCGGGGGGGGCCAAGAGACCCAGTACTTC. Its translation: CSALSGGGQETQYF.